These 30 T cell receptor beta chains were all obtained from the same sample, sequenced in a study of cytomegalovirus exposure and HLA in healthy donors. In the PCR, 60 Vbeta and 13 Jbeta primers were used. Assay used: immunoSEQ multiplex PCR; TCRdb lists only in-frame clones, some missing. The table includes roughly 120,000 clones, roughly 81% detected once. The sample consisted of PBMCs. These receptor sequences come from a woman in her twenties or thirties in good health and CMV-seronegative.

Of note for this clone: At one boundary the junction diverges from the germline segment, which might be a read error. In nucleotides, the CDR3 is TGTGCTAGCAGCTTGGACAGGACGTACGAGCAGTACTTC. Translating gives CASSLDRTYEQYF. This chain connects TRBV7-7 to TRBJ2-7; 7 bases map to TRBD1. The V gene's germline CDR1 is SSHAT and CDR2 FNYEAQ (reference sequence). CDR3 length equals 13 residues.

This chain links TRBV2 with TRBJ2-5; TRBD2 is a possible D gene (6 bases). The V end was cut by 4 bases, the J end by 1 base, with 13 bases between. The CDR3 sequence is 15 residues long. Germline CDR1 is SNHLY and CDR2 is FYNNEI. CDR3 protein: CASSGGPGLQETQYF. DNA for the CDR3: TGTGCCAGCAGTGGGGGACCGGGACTCCAAGAGACCCAGTACTTC.

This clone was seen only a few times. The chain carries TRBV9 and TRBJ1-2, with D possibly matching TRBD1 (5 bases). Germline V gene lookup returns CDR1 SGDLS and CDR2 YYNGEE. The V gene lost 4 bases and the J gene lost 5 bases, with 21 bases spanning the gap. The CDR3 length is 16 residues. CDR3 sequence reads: CASSPTLGQASYGYTF. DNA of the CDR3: TGTGCCAGCAGCCCTACACTCGGACAAGCCTCGTATGGCTACACCTTC.

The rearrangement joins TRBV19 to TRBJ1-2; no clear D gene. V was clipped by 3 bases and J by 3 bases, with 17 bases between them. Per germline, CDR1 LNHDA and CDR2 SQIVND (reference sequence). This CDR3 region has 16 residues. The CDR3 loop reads CASSIGNRRADYGYTF. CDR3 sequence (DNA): TGTGCCAGTAGTATTGGGAACCGGAGAGCGGACTATGGCTACACCTTC.

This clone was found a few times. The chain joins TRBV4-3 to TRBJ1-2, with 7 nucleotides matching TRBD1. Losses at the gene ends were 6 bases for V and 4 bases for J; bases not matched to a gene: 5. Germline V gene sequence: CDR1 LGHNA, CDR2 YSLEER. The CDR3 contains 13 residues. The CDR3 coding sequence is TGCGCCAGCAGGGACAGGAACTCCTATGGCTACACCTTC. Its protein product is CASRDRNSYGYTF.

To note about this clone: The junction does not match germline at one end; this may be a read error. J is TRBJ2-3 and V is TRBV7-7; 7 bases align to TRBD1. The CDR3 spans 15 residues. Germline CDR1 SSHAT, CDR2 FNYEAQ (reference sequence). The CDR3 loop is CASSLVGGPADTQYF. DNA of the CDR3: TGTGCTAGCAGCTTAGTAGGGGGCCCCGCAGATACGCAGTATTTT.

CDR3 in DNA: TGTGCCACCAGCAGAGATCTCAGGGGGGCCGGCACAGATACGCAGTATTTT. As protein: CATSRDLRGAGTDTQYF. V is TRBV15 and J is TRBJ2-3, with D perhaps matching TRBD1 (7 bases). Germline V CDR1 and CDR2: LNHNV, YYDKDF (reference sequence). This CDR3 is 17 amino acids long. Trimming removed 0 bases from V and 1 base from J, with 14 bases in between.

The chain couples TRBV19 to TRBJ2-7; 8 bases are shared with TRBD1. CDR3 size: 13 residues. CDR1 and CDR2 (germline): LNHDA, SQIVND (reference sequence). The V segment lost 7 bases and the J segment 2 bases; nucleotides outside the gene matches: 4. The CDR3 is CASKKTGAYEQYF. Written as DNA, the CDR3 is TGTGCCAGTAAGAAGACAGGGGCCTACGAGCAGTACTTC.

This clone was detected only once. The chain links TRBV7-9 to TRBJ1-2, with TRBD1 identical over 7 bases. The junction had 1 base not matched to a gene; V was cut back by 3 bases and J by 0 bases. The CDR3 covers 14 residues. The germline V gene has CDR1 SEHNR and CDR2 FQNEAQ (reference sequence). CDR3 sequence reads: CASSFQGANYGYTF. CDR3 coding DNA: TGTGCCAGCAGCTTTCAGGGGGCTAACTATGGCTACACCTTC. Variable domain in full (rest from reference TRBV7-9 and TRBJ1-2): DTGVSQNPRHKITKRGQNVTFRCDPISEHNRLYWYRQTLGQGPEFLTYFQNEAQLEKSRLLSDRFSAERPKGSFSTLEIQRTEQGDSAMYLCASSFQGANYGYTFGSGTRLTVV.

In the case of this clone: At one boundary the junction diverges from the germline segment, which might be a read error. The chain's CDR3 is CSSSVRDRGNSPLHF. The DNA for the CDR3 is TGTTCCAGCAGCGTCCGGGACAGGGGTAATTCACCCCTCCACTTT. This rearrangement joins TRBV7-9 to TRBJ1-6; 10 bases are a match to TRBD1. CDR1 is SEHNR, CDR2 FQNEAQ, per germline (reference sequence). This CDR3 spans 15 amino acids.

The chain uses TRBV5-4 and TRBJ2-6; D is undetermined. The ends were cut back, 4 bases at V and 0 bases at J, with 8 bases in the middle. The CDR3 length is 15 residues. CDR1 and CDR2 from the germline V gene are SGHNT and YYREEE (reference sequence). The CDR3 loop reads CASSVPSSGANVLTF. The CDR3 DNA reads TGTGCCAGCAGCGTGCCTAGCTCTGGGGCCAACGTCCTGACTTTC. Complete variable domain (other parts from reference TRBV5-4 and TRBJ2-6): ETGVTQSPTHLIKTRGQQVTLRCSSQSGHNTVSWYQQALGQGPQFIFQYYREEENGRGNFPPRFSGLQFPNYSSELNVNALELDDSALYLCASSVPSSGANVLTFGAGSRLTVL.

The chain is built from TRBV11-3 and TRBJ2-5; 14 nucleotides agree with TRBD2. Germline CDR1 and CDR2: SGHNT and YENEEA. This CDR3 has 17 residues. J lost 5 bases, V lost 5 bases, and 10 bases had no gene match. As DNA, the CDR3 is TGTGCCAGCAGCCCAACGACTAGCGGGAGGGCCGGGGAGACCCAGTACTTC. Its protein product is CASSPTTSGRAGETQYF.

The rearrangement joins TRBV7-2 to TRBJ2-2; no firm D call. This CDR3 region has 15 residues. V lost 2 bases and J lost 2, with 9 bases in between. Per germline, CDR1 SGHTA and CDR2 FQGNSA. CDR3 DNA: TGTGCCAGCAGCTTACTTCCCCTTAACACCGGGGAGCTGTTTTTT. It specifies CASSLLPLNTGELFF.

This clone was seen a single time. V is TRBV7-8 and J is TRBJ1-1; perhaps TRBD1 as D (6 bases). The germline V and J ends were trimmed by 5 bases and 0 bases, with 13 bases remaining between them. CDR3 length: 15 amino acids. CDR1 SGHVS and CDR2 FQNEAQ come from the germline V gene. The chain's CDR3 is CASSVQGGMNTEAFF. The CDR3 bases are TGTGCCAGCAGCGTACAGGGCGGAATGAACACTGAAGCTTTCTTT.

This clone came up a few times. CDR3 DNA sequence: TGTGCCAGCAGTTCACCCAGTGGGACAGGGTTTGGGCAGCCCCAGCATTTT. The encoded protein is CASSSPSGTGFGQPQHF. The chain links TRBV27 to TRBJ1-5; 9 positions agree with TRBD1. This CDR3 has 17 residues. V lost 4 bases, J lost 7 bases, and 14 bases stayed unmatched. The germline gives CDR1 MNHEY, CDR2 SMNVEV (reference sequence).

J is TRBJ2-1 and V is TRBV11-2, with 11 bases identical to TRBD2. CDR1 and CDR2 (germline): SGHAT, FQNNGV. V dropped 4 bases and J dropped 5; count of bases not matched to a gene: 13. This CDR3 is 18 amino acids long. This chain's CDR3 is CASSSPLVGSGRDNEQFF. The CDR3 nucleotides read TGTGCCAGCAGCTCACCCCTTGTTGGTAGCGGGAGGGACAATGAGCAGTTCTTC.

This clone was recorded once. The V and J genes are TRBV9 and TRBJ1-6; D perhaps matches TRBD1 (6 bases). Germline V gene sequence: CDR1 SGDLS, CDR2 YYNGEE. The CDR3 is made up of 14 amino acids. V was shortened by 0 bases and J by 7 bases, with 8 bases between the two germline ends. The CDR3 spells CASSVGQANSPLHF. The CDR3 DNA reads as TGTGCCAGCAGCGTAGGACAGGCCAATTCACCCCTCCACTTT.

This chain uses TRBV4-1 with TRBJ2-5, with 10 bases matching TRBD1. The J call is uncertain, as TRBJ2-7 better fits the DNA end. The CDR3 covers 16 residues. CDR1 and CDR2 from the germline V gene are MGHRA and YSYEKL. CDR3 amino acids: CASSQDRTGGSYEQYF. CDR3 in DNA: TGCGCCAGCAGCCAAGATAGGACAGGGGGGTCCTACGAGCAGTACTTC.

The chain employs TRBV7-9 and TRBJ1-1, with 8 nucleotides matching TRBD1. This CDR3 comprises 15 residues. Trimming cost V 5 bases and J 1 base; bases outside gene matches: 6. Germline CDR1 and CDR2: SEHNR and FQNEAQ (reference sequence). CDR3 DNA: TGTGCCAGCAGCCCCCACAGGGGGGCGAACACTGAAGCTTTCTTT. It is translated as CASSPHRGANTEAFF.

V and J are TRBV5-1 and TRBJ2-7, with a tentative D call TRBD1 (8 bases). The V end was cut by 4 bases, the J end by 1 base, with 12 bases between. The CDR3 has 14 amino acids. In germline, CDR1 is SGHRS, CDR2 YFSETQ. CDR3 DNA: TGCGCCAGCAGCGGGGGGGACAGGTCCTACGAGCAGTACTTC. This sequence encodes CASSGGDRSYEQYF.

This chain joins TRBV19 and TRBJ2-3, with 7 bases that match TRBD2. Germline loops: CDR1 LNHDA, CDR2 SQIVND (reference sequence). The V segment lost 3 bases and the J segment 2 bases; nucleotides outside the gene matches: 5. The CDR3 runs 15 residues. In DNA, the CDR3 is TGTGCCAGTAGTATTAGGGAGGGCCACACAGATACGCAGTATTTT. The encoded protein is CASSIREGHTDTQYF. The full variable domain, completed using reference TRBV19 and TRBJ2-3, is DGGITQSPKYLFRKEGQNVTLSCEQNLNHDAMYWYRQDPGQGLRLIYYSQIVNDFQKGDIAEGYSVSREKKESFPLTVTSAQKNPTAFYLCASSIREGHTDTQYFGPGTRLTVL.

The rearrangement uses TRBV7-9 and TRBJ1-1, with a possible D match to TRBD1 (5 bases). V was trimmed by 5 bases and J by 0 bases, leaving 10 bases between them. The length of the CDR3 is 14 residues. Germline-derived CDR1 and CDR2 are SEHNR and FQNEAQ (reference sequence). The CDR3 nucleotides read TGTGCCAGCAGCCCCGGACACCTGAACACTGAAGCTTTCTTT. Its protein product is CASSPGHLNTEAFF. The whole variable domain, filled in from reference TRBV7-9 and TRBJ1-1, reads DTGVSQNPRHKITKRGQNVTFRCDPISEHNRLYWYRQTLGQGPEFLTYFQNEAQLEKSRLLSDRFSAERPKGSFSTLEIQRTEQGDSAMYLCASSPGHLNTEAFFGQGTRLTVV.

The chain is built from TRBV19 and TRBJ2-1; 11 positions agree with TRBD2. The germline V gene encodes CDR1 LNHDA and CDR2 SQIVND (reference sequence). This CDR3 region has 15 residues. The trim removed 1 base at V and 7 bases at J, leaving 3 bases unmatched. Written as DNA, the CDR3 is TGTGCCAGTAGTATAGGTAGCGGGAGGGGAAATGAGCAGTTCTTC. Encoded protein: CASSIGSGRGNEQFF.

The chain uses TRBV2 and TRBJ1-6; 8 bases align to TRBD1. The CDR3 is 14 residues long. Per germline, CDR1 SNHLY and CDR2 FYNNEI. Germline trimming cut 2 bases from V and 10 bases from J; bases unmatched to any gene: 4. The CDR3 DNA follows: TGTGCCAGCAGTGAAAACAGGGGGAGGTCACCCCTCCACTTT. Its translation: CASSENRGRSPLHF.

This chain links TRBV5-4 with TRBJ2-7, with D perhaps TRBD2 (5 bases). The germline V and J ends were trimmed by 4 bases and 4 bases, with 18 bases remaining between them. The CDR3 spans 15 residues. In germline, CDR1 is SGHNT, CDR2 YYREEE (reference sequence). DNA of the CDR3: TGTGCCAGCAGCCCCTTTGAGGGAAATAAGTACGAGCAGTACTTC. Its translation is CASSPFEGNKYEQYF. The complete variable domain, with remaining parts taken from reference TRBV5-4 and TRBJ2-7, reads ETGVTQSPTHLIKTRGQQVTLRCSSQSGHNTVSWYQQALGQGPQFIFQYYREEENGRGNFPPRFSGLQFPNYSSELNVNALELDDSALYLCASSPFEGNKYEQYFGPGTRLTVT.

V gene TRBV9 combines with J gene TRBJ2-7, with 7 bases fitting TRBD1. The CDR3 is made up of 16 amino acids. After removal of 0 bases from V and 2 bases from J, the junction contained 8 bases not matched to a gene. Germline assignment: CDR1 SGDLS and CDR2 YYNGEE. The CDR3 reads CASSVGGQFEAYEQYF. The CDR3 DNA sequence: TGTGCCAGCAGCGTAGGGGGACAGTTTGAGGCCTACGAGCAGTACTTC. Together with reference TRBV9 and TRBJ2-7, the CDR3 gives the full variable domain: DSGVTQTPKHLITATGQRVTLRCSPRSGDLSVYWYQQSLDQGLQFLIQYYNGEERAKGNILERFSAQQFPDLHSELNLSSLELGDSALYFCASSVGGQFEAYEQYFGPGTRLTVT.

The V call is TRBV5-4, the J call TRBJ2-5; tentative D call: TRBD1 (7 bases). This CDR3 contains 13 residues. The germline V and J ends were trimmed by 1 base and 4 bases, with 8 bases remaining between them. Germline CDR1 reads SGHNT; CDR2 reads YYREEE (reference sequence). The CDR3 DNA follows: TGTGCCAGCAGCTTGCAGGGGGGAGAGACCCAGTACTTC. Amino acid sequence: CASSLQGGETQYF. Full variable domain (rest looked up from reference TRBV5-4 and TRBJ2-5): ETGVTQSPTHLIKTRGQQVTLRCSSQSGHNTVSWYQQALGQGPQFIFQYYREEENGRGNFPPRFSGLQFPNYSSELNVNALELDDSALYLCASSLQGGETQYFGPGTRLLVL.

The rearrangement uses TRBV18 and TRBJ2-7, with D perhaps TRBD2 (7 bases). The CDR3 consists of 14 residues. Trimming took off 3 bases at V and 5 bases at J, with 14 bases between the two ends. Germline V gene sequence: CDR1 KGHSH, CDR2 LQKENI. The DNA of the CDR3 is TGTGCCAGCTCACCCGGGGGGCGCAACGACGAGCAGTACTTC. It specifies CASSPGGRNDEQYF.

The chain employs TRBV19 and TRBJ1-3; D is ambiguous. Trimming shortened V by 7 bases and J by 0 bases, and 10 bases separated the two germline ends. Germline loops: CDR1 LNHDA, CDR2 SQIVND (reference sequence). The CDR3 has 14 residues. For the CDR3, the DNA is TGTGCCAGTAAGGCGGCCTTCTCTGGAAACACCATATATTTT. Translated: CASKAAFSGNTIYF.

Here the CDR3 reads CASSLAEGVNTEAFF. The CDR3 nucleotides read TGCGCCAGCAGCTTGGCCGAGGGGGTGAACACTGAAGCTTTCTTT. This sequence joins TRBV5-1 and TRBJ1-1; TRBD1 might be the D (6 bases). V lost 0 bases, J lost 0 bases, and 9 bases lay in between. Germline loops: CDR1 SGHRS, CDR2 YFSETQ. CDR3 length: 15 residues.